Listed below are T cell receptor beta chains from one sample, sequenced in a study of cytomegalovirus exposure and HLA in healthy donors. The table came from immunoSEQ multiplex PCR; TCRdb's copy has only in-frame clones and leaves some out. The sample includes 50,000 to 65,000 clones, nearly 90% of them seen just once. Material: PBMCs. These receptors were taken from a woman between 18 and 29 years old in good health and CMV-seronegative. CDR3s include the opening cysteine and the closing phenylalanine or tryptophan. D genes are given only for firm matches. Clone sizes are given selectively: once, few, many, or a class where the clone is expanded.

j_gene	v_gene	abundance	d_gene	CDR3aa	CDR3nt
TRBJ2-1	TRBV28	NA	NA	CASSTRNEQFF	TGTGCCAGTTCTACGCGTAATGAGCAGTTCTTC
TRBJ2-7	TRBV27	NA	TRBD2	CASSSGTSYEQYF	TGTGCCAGCAGTTCCGGGACTAGCTACGAGCAGTACTTC
TRBJ2-3	TRBV4-3	NA	TRBD2	CASSQVLAGTDTQYF	TGCGCCAGCAGCCAAGTACTAGCGGGAACAGATACGCAGTATTTT
TRBJ2-5	TRBV10-3	NA	NA	CAISYRNQETQYF	TGTGCCATCAGTTACAGGAACCAAGAGACCCAGTACTTC
TRBJ2-2	TRBV30	NA	TRBD1	CAWSVGQGANTGELFF	TGTGCCTGGAGTGTGGGGCAGGGGGCGAACACCGGGGAGCTGTTTTTT
TRBJ2-5	TRBV6-6	once	NA	CASSYGLGDTSNF	TGTGCCAGCAGTTACGGTTTGGGAGACACCTCCAACTTC
TRBJ2-7	TRBV7-9	NA	TRBD1	CASGWDRGRHEQYF	TGTGCCAGCGGGTGGGACAGGGGGCGTCACGAGCAGTACTTC
TRBJ2-7	TRBV6-5	NA	TRBD2	CASRNPSGGASEQYF	TGTGCCAGCAGAAACCCTAGCGGGGGGGCCAGCGAGCAGTACTTC
TRBJ2-7	TRBV28	NA	TRBD2	CASNIERETGGEQYF	TGTGCCAGCAACATTGAGCGGGAGACGGGGGGCGAGCAGTACTTC
TRBJ2-2	TRBV4-3	NA	NA	CASSRQPNTGELFF	TGCGCCAGCAGCCGACAGCCGAACACCGGGGAGCTGTTTTTT
TRBJ1-1	TRBV7-2	few	TRBD1	CASSFRTGNTEAFF	TGTGCCAGCAGCTTTAGGACAGGGAACACTGAAGCTTTCTTT
TRBJ1-2	TRBV19	NA	TRBD1	CASSIDGTGGYTF	TGTGCCAGTAGTATAGATGGGACAGGAGGTTACACCTTC
TRBJ1-3	TRBV6-1	NA	NA	CTSRDSGNTIYF	TGTACATCCAGGGACTCTGGAAACACCATATATTTT
TRBJ2-4	TRBV5-1	NA	TRBD2	CASSLLAGGLNIQYF	TGCGCCAGCAGCTTACTAGCGGGGGGGCTAAACATTCAGTACTTC
TRBJ2-1	TRBV4-3	NA	NA	CASSQDRAGLNNEQFF	TGCGCCAGCAGCCAAGATCGGGCAGGGTTAAACAATGAGCAGTTCTTC
TRBJ2-1	TRBV7-3	NA	TRBD2	CASSLSGLAREQFF	TGTGCCAGCAGCTTATCGGGACTAGCAAGGGAGCAGTTCTTC
TRBJ1-3	TRBV7-8	NA	NA	CASSGSGNTIYF	TGTGCCAGCAGTGGTAGTGGAAACACCATATATTTT
TRBJ2-5	TRBV6-5	NA	NA	CASSYTIQETQYF	TGTGCCAGCAGTTACACAATCCAAGAGACCCAGTACTTC
TRBJ2-3	TRBV5-5	NA	NA	CASSGAGLGTDTQYF	TGTGCCAGCAGCGGCGCGGGGTTAGGGACAGATACGCAGTATTTT
TRBJ1-1	TRBV7-9	NA	NA	CASSLARGGGAFF	TGTGCCAGCAGCTTAGCCCGGGGAGGGGGAGCTTTCTTT
TRBJ2-7	TRBV14	NA	NA	CASSSGGDYEQYF	TGTGCCAGCAGCTCCGGGGGTGACTACGAGCAGTACTTC
TRBJ1-2	TRBV19	NA	NA	CASLGGIYGYTF	TGTGCCAGTCTTGGGGGGATCTATGGCTACACCTTC
TRBJ2-1	TRBV6-5	NA	NA	CASSYGTPSSYNEQFF	TGTGCCAGCAGTTACGGGACACCGAGCTCCTACAATGAGCAGTTCTTC
TRBJ1-2	TRBV28	NA	NA	CASSLSVGRAYNGYTF	TGTGCCAGCAGTTTAAGTGTTGGCAGGGCGTATAATGGCTACACCTTC
TRBJ1-4	TRBV11-2	NA	TRBD1	CASRGGQGGEKLFF	TGTGCCAGCAGAGGGGGACAGGGTGGTGAAAAACTGTTTTTT
TRBJ2-1	TRBV7-9	NA	TRBD1	CASSLGGGSDRTFF	TGTGCCAGCAGCTTAGGAGGAGGATCGGACAGGACGTTCTTC
TRBJ2-7	TRBV5-4	NA	NA	CASSLAGKNSGEQYF	TGTGCCAGCAGCTTGGCTGGCAAGAACTCGGGTGAGCAGTACTTC
TRBJ2-3	TRBV6-5	NA	NA	CASSRRLSNTDTQYF	TGTGCCAGCAGCCGACGACTCTCCAACACAGATACGCAGTATTTT
TRBJ2-3	TRBV6-6	NA	TRBD2	CASSWGLARTDTQYF	TGTGCCAGCAGTTGGGGACTAGCCCGCACAGATACGCAGTATTTT
TRBJ2-1	TRBV9	NA	NA	CASGSARSSYNEQFF	TGTGCCAGCGGTAGCGCCAGGAGCTCCTACAATGAGCAGTTCTTC
TRBJ2-2	TRBV5-1	NA	TRBD2	CASSTWGGEDTGELFF	TGCGCCAGCAGCACATGGGGGGGTGAAGACACCGGGGAGCTGTTTTTT
TRBJ1-2	TRBV28	NA	NA	CASSSESTDSFAF	TGTGCCAGCAGTTCCGAATCAACGGACAGCTTTGCCTTC
TRBJ2-2	TRBV7-3	NA	NA	CASSEKGIGELFF	TGTGCCAGCAGCGAGAAGGGGATCGGGGAGCTGTTTTTT
TRBJ2-7	TRBV11-2	NA	NA	CASSTRTAYEQYF	TGTGCCAGCAGCACCCGGACTGCCTACGAGCAGTACTTC
TRBJ1-3	TRBV25-1	NA	NA	CASAAGNTIYF	TGTGCCAGCGCCGCGGGAAACACCATATATTTT
TRBJ2-4	TRBV9	NA	TRBD1	CASSVRQGNIQYF	TGTGCCAGCAGCGTAAGACAGGGAAACATTCAGTACTTC
TRBJ1-5	TRBV4-2	NA	NA	CASSQDWGLPQPQHF	TGTGCCAGCAGCCAAGATTGGGGGCTCCCTCAGCCCCAGCATTTT
TRBJ2-5	TRBV11-2	NA	NA	CASSLVWFLKEETQYF	TGTGCCAGCAGCTTAGTATGGTTTCTAAAAGAAGAGACCCAGTACTTC
TRBJ1-1	TRBV19	once	NA	CASSISGKNTEAFF	TGTGCCAGTAGTATCTCCGGGAAGAACACTGAAGCTTTCTTT
TRBJ2-1	TRBV19	NA	NA	CASSIVEGLSSYNEQFF	TGTGCCAGTAGTATAGTCGAGGGCCTCAGCTCCTACAATGAGCAGTTCTTC
TRBJ2-1	TRBV18	NA	TRBD2	CASSVTSGGADEQFF	TGTGCCAGCTCAGTGACTAGCGGGGGGGCCGATGAGCAGTTCTTC
TRBJ2-2	TRBV4-2	NA	NA	CASSQDLSSLTGELFF	TGTGCCAGCAGCCAAGATCTGAGTAGCCTCACCGGGGAGCTGTTTTTT
TRBJ1-2	TRBV30	NA	NA	CAWSVAGRGYTF	TGTGCCTGGAGTGTGGCAGGTCGCGGCTACACCTTC
TRBJ2-3	TRBV9	NA	TRBD2	CASTPAGVTFTDTQYF	TGTGCCAGCACCCCTGCGGGGGTGACTTTCACAGATACGCAGTATTTT
TRBJ1-4	TRBV5-1	NA	TRBD1	CASSIGQATNEKLFF	TGCGCCAGCAGCATCGGACAGGCAACTAATGAAAAACTGTTTTTT
TRBJ1-2	TRBV19	NA	TRBD1	CASNLGQGDGYTF	TGTGCCTCAAACCTCGGACAGGGCGACGGCTACACCTTC
TRBJ2-5	TRBV27	NA	NA	CASSLQGPAETQYF	TGTGCCAGCAGTTTGCAGGGTCCCGCGGAGACCCAGTACTTC
TRBJ1-4	TRBV7-6	NA	TRBD1	CASSTGTGGEKLFF	TGTGCCAGCAGCACCGGGACAGGTGGAGAAAAACTGTTTTTT
TRBJ1-1	TRBV14	NA	TRBD1	CASSTGTGNTEAFF	TGTGCCAGCAGCACTGGGACAGGGAACACTGAAGCTTTCTTT
TRBJ2-5	TRBV7-8	NA	TRBD2	CASSLLASGEETQYF	TGTGCCAGCAGCTTATTGGCTAGCGGAGAAGAGACCCAGTACTTC
TRBJ2-7	TRBV5-5	NA	NA	CASSPRAGSYEQYF	TGTGCCAGCAGCCCCAGGGCGGGGTCCTACGAGCAGTACTTC